This T cell receptor (beta chain) was observed in a study of blood T cells in healthy people across ages. Notes on the study in general: TCR beta diversity per million T cells fell roughly linearly with age. Fewer expanded clones and more diversity marked long-lived versus aged donors.

A remark on this clonotype: What it binds is unknown.

A second about 6 to 12 cycle PCR used barcoded and J-beta primers. Each CDR3 protein is one row after TCRdb ran MiXCR on the 5' RACE reads. The profile shows about 1.4 million distinct CDR3 sequences, 55% to 75% of them singletons. The germline CDR1 and CDR2 sequences are SGHTA and FQGNSA. The CDR3 is 17 residues long. The junction had 11 bases not matched to a gene; V was cut back by 2 bases and J by 6 bases. What was sequenced was blood. The rearrangement joins TRBV7-2 to TRBJ2-1, with 9 bases that match TRBD2. This sequence originates from a man younger than 35 in good health. The CDR3 sequence: CASSLYRHASGTNEQFF. CDR3 nucleotides: TGTGCCAGCAGCTTATACAGACACGCTAGCGGGACCAATGAGCAGTTCTTC.